This TCR beta chain was observed in a study of cytomegalovirus exposure and HLA in healthy donors. In the PCR, 60 Vbeta and 13 Jbeta primers were used. Generated by immunoSEQ multiplex PCR, the TCRdb table keeps only in-frame clones and is missing some. The profile shows fewer than 120,000 clones, approximately 79% of them singletons. Regarding this clone: The antigen is not known.

Study results and caveats: TCR beta V segments were, for the most part, productive about 87% or about 30% of the time in an earlier analysis.

Trimming removed 1 base from V and 0 bases from J; junction bases left unmatched: 9. The CDR3 loop spans 18 amino acids. Looked up from germline, CDR1 is SGDLS and CDR2 is YYNGEE. Sequencing used PBMCs. The sequence came from a man younger than 45 in good health and CMV-seropositive. The rearrangement joins TRBV9 to TRBJ2-3; 9 bases are shared with TRBD2. CDR3 sequence (DNA): TGTGCCAGCAGCGTACCTCTTAGCGGGGGAACTAGCACAGATACGCAGTATTTT. It encodes CASSVPLSGGTSTDTQYF. Combining the CDR3 with reference TRBV9 and TRBJ2-3 gives the whole variable domain DSGVTQTPKHLITATGQRVTLRCSPRSGDLSVYWYQQSLDQGLQFLIQYYNGEERAKGNILERFSAQQFPDLHSELNLSSLELGDSALYFCASSVPLSGGTSTDTQYFGPGTRLTVL.